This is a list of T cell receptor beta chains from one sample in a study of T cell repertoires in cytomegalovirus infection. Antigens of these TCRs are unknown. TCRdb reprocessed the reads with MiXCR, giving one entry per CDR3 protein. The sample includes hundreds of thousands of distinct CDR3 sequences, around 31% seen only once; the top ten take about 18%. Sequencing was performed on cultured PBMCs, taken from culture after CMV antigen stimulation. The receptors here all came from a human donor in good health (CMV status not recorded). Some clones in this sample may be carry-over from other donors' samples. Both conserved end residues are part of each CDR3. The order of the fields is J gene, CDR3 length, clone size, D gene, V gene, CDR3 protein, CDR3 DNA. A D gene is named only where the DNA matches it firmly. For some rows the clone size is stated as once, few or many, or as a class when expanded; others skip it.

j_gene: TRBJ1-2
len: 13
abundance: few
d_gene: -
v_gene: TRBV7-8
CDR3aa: CASSRWGNYGYTF
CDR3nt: TGTGCCAGCAGCCGGTGGGGGAACTATGGCTACACCTTC

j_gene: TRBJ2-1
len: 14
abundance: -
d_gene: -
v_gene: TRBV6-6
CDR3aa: CASGSGWGNNEQFF
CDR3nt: TGTGCCAGCGGCTCAGGTTGGGGTAACAATGAGCAGTTCTTC

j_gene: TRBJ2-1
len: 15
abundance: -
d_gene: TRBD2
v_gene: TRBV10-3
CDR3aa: CASRTSGGAGDEQFF
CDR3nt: TGTGCCTCGAGGACTAGCGGGGGGGCGGGCGATGAGCAGTTCTTC

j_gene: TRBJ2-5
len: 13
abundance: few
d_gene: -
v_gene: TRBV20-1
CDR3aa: CSAPGQVKETQYF
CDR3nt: TGCAGTGCCCCCGGTCAAGTAAAAGAGACCCAGTACTTC

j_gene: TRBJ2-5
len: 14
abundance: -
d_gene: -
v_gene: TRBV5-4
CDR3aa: CASSGGITGETQYF
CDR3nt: TGTGCCAGCAGCGGGGGGATCACGGGGGAGACCCAGTACTTC

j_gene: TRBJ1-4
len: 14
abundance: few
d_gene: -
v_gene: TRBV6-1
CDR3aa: CASSEGGDAEKLFF
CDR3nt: TGTGCCAGCAGTGAAGGGGGGGACGCGGAAAAACTGTTTTTT

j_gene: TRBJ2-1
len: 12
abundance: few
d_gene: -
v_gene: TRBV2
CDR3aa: CASRWGSDEQFF
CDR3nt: TGTGCCAGCAGGTGGGGGTCCGATGAGCAGTTCTTC

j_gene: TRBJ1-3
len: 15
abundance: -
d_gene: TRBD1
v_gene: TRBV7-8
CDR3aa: CASSLMAGQRHTIYF
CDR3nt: TGTGCCAGCAGCTTAATGGCGGGACAGAGGCACACCATATATTTT

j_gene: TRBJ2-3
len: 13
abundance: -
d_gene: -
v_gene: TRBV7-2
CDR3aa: CASSLGDTATQYF
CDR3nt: TGTGCCAGCAGCTTAGGTGACACAGCCACGCAGTATTTT

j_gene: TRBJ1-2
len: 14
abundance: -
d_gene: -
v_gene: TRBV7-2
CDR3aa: CASTPGGFPIGYTF
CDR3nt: TGTGCCAGCACGCCGGGTGGCTTCCCCATTGGCTACACCTTC

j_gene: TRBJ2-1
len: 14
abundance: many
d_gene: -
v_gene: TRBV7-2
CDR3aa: CASSWGLDNNEQFF
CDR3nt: TGTGCCAGCAGCTGGGGACTCGACAACAATGAGCAGTTCTTC

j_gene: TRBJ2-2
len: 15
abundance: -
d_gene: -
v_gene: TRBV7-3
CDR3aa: CASTPPGQQTGELFF
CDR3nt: TGTGCCAGCACCCCGCCGGGACAACAGACCGGGGAGCTGTTTTTT

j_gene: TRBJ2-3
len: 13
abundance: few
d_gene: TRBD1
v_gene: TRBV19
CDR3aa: CASTSQGVDTQYF
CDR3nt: TGTGCCAGTACCTCACAGGGGGTAGATACGCAGTATTTT

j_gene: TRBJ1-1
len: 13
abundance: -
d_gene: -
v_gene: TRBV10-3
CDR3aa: CAISEPGDETWDF
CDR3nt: TGTGCCATCAGTGAGCCGGGGGACGAAACGTGGGACTTT

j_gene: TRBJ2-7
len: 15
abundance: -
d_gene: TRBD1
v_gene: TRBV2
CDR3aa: CASSVGAGGFYEQYF
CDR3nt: TGTGCCAGCAGTGTCGGGGCAGGGGGATTCTACGAGCAGTACTTC

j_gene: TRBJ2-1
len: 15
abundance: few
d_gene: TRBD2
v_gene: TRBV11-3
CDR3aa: CASSLRLAAINEQFF
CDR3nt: TGTGCCAGCAGCCTCCGACTAGCGGCCATCAATGAGCAGTTCTTC

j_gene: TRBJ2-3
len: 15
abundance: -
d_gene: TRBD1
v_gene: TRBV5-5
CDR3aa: CASSSTGGSSDTQYF
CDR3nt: TGTGCCAGCAGCTCCACAGGGGGTAGTTCAGATACGCAGTATTTT

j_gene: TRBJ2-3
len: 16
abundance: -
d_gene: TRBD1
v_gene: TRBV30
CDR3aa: CAWSLLGRGSPDTQYF
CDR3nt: TGTGCCTGGAGTCTCCTGGGCAGGGGGAGTCCAGATACGCAGTATTTT

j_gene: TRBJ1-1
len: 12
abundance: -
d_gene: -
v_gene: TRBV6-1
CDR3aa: CASICRETEAFF
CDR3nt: TGTGCCAGCATCTGTAGGGAGACTGAAGCTTTCTTT

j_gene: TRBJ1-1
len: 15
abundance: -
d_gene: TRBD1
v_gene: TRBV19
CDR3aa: CASSTDRGRNTEAFF
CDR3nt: TGTGCCAGTAGTACAGACAGGGGCCGGAACACTGAAGCTTTCTTT

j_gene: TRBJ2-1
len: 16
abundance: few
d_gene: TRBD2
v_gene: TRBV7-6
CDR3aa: CASSLARRENLNEQFF
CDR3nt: TGTGCCAGCAGCTTAGCTCGGCGGGAGAATTTGAATGAGCAGTTCTTC

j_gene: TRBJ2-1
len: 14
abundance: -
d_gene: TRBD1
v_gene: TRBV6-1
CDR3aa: CASSQDRAYDEQFF
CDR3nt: TGTGCCAGCAGTCAGGACAGGGCTTATGATGAGCAGTTCTTC

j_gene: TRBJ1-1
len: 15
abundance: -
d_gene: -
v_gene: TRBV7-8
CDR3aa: CASSEKRLINTEAFF
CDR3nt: TGTGCCAGCAGCGAAAAGCGCCTCATAAACACTGAAGCTTTCTTT

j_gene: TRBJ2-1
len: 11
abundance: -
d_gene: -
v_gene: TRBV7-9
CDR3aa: CASSGRVEQFF
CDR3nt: TGTGCCAGCAGCGGCAGGGTCGAGCAGTTCTTC

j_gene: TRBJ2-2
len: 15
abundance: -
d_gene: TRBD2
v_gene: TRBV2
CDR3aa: CASRGLAVNTGELFF
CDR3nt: TGTGCCAGCAGGGGACTAGCGGTGAACACCGGGGAGCTGTTTTTT

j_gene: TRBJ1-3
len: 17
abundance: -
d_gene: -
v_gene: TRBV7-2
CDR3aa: CASSLAQGFTSGNTIYF
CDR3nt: TGTGCCAGCAGCTTAGCGCAAGGGTTTACCTCTGGAAACACCATATATTTT

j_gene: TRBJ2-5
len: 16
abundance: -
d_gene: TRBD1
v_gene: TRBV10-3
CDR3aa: CAISESTGQGVETQYF
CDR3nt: TGTGCCATCAGTGAGTCGACAGGACAGGGGGTAGAGACCCAGTACTTC

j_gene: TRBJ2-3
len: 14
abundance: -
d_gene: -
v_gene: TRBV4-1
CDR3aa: CASSSSVGKHTQYF
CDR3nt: TGCGCCAGCAGCTCGTCGGTAGGGAAACATACGCAGTATTTT

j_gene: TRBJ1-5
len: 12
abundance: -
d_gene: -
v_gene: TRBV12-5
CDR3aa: CASVVGNQPQHF
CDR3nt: TGTGCTAGTGTAGTTGGTAATCAGCCCCAGCATTTT

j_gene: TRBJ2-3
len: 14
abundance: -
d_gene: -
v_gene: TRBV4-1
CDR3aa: CASSQVGSTDTQYF
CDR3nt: TGCGCCAGCAGCCAAGTTGGTAGCACAGATACGCAGTATTTT

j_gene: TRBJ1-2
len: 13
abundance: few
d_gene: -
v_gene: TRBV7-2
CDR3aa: CASSPSIGGGYTF
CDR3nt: TGTGCCAGCAGCCCATCGATTGGGGGTGGCTACACCTTC

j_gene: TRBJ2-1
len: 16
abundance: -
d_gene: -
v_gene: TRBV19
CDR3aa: CASSMGGSAVNNEQFF
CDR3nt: TGTGCCAGTAGTATGGGCGGATCCGCCGTCAACAATGAGCAGTTCTTC

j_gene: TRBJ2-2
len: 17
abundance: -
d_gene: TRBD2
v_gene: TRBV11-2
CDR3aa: CASRFGLAGVTTGELFF
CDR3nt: TGTGCCAGCAGATTCGGACTAGCGGGAGTGACCACCGGGGAGCTGTTTTTT

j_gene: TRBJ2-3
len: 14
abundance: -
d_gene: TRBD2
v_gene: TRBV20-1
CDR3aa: CSALGLAGPDTQYF
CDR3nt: TGCAGTGCCCTTGGGCTAGCGGGACCTGATACGCAGTATTTT

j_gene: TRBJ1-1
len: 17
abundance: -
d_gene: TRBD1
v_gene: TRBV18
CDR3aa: CASSPYYPGQRGSEAFF
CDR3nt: TGTGCCAGCTCACCGTACTACCCGGGACAGCGAGGGTCTGAAGCTTTCTTT

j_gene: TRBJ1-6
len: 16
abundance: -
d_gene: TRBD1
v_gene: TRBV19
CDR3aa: CASSSPRQGNNSPLHF
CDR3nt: TGTGCCAGTAGTTCTCCCCGACAGGGAAATAATTCACCCCTCCACTTT

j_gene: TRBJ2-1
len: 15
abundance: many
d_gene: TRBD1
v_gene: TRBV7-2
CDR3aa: CASSSGQQLYNEQFF
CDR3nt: TGTGCCAGCAGCTCGGGACAGCAGTTATACAATGAGCAGTTCTTC

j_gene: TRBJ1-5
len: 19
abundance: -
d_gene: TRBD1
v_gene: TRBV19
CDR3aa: CASSMVWTGGSFSNQPQHF
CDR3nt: TGTGCCAGTAGTATGGTGTGGACAGGGGGCAGTTTTAGCAATCAGCCCCAGCATTTT

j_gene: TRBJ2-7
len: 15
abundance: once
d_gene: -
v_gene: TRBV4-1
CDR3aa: CASSQDYGEAVEQYF
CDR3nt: TGCGCCAGCAGCCAAGATTATGGGGAGGCGGTCGAGCAGTACTTC

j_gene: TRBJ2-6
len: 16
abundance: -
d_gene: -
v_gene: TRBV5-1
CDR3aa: CASDPAGPSGANVLTF
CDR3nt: TGCGCCAGCGATCCGGCTGGTCCCTCTGGGGCCAACGTCCTGACTTTC

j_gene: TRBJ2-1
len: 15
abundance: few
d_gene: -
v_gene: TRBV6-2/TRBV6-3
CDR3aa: CASNERDPYGSEQFF
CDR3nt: TGTGCCAGCAACGAACGGGATCCCTATGGGAGTGAGCAGTTCTTC

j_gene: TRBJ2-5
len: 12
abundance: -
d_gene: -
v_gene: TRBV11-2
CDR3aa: CASSKTWETQYF
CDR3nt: TGTGCCAGCAGCAAGACCTGGGAAACCCAGTACTTC

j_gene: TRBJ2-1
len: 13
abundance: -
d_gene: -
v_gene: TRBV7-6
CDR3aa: CASSMQTGRIEFF
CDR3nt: TGTGCCAGCAGCATGCAAACAGGGAGAATTGAGTTCTTC

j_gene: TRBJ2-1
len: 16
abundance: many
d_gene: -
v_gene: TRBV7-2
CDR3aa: CASSNRRRGASNEQFF
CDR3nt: TGTGCCAGCAGCAACCGGAGAAGGGGGGCAAGCAATGAGCAGTTCTTC